This entry describes one T cell receptor beta chain. This CDR3 has 11 residues. V was cut by 2 bases and J by 5 bases, with 3 bases left in between. CDR1 is ENHRY and CDR2 is SYGVKD in the germline V gene. The data were obtained in a study of blood T cell repertoires in COVID-19. Overall study: Donors in the United States, Italy and Spain gave samples during acute or convalescent COVID-19. Nucleic acid was either cDNA or gDNA, and it came from T cells, B-cell-depleted T cells, or PBMCs.

Repertoires were generated with immunoSEQ multiplex PCR, while TCRdb's copy carries only in-frame clones and drops some. The repertoire holds about 180,000 clones, with roughly 80% as singletons. This sequence originates from a woman in her 70s with COVID-19, enrolled during active disease. Input material: peripheral blood. This sequence joins TRBV10-3 and TRBJ2-5; D unresolved. The CDR3 loop reads CAISEEETQYF. The CDR3 coding sequence is TGTGCCATCAGTGAGGAGGAGACCCAGTACTTC.